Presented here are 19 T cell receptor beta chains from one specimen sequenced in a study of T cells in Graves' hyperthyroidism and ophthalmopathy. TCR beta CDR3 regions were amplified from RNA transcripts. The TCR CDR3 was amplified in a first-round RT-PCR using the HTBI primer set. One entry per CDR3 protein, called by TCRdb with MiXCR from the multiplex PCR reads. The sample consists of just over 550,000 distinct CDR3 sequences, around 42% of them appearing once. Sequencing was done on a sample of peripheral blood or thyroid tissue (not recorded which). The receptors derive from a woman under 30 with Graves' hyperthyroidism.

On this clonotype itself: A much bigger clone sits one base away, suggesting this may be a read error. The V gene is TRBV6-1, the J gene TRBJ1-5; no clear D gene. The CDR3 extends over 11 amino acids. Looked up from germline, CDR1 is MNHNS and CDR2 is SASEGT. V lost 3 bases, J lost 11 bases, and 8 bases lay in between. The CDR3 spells CASSEAATQHF. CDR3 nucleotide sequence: TGTGCCAGCAGTGAGGCCGCCACCCAGCATTTT.

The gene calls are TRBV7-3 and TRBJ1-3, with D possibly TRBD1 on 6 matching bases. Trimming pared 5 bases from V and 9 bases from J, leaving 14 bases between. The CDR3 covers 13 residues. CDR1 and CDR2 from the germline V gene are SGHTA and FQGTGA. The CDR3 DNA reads TGTGCCAGCAGCCCAAACAGGGAGGTCACCATATATTTT. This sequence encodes CASSPNREVTIYF.

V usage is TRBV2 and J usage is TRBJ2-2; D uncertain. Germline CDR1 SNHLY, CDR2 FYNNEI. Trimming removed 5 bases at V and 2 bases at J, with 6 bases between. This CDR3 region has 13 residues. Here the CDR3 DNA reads TGTGCCAGCAGTCCCGAAAACACCGGGGAGCTGTTTTTT. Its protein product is CASSPENTGELFF. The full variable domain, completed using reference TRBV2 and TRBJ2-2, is EPEVTQTPSHQVTQMGQEVILRCVPISNHLYFYWYRQILGQKVEFLVSFYNNEISEKSEIFDDQFSVERPDGSNFTLKIRSTKLEDSAMYFCASSPENTGELFFGEGSRLTVL.

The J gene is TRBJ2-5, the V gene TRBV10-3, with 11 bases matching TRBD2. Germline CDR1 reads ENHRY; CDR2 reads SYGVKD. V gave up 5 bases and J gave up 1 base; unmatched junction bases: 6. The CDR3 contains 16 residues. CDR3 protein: CAISPRLAGRQETQYF. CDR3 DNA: TGTGCCATCAGTCCGAGACTAGCGGGACGCCAAGAGACCCAGTACTTC.

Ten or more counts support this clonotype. This chain's CDR3 is CASSSNRGSGANVLTF. CDR3 nucleotide sequence: TGTGCCAGCAGCTCAAACAGGGGATCTGGGGCCAACGTCCTGACTTTC. V gene TRBV7-8 combines with J gene TRBJ2-6; 7 positions match TRBD1. CDR1 is SGHVS, CDR2 FQNEAQ, per germline. This CDR3 comprises 16 residues. V was clipped by 4 bases and J by 1 base; unmatched bases: 4.

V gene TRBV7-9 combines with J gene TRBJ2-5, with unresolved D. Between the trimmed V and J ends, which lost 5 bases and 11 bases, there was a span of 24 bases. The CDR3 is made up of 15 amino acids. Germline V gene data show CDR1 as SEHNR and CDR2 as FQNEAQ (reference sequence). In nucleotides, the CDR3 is TGTGCCAGCAGCCCCCCCGTGCGGACCACCGGGTTGCAGTACTTC. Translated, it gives CASSPPVRTTGLQYF.

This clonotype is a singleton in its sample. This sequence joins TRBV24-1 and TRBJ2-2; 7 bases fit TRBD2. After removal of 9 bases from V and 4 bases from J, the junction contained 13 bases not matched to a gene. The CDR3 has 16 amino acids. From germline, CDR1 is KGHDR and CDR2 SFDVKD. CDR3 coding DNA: TGTGCCACCGGGGAACAGCGGGGCGTAGGCACCGGGGAGCTGTTTTTT. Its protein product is CATGEQRGVGTGELFF.

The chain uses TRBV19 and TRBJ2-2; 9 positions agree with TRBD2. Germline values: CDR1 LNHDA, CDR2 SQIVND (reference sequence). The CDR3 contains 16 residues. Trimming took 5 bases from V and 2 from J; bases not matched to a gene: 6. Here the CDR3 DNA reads TGTGCCAGTAGTGCCAAGACTAGCGGCAACACCGGGGAGCTGTTTTTT. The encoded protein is CASSAKTSGNTGELFF. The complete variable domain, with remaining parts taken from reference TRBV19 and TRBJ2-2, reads DGGITQSPKYLFRKEGQNVTLSCEQNLNHDAMYWYRQDPGQGLRLIYYSQIVNDFQKGDIAEGYSVSREKKESFPLTVTSAQKNPTAFYLCASSAKTSGNTGELFFGEGSRLTVL.

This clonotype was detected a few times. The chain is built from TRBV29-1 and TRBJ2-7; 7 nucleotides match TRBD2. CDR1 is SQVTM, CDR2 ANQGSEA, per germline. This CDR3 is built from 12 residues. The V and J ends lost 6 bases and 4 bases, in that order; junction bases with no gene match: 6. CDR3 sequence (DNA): TGCAGCGTGGGAGCGGGAAGATACGAGCAGTACTTC. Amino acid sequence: CSVGAGRYEQYF.

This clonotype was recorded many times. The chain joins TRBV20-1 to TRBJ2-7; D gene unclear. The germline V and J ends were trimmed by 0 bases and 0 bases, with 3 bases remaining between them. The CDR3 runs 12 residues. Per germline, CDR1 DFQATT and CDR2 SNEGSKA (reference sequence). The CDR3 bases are TGCAGTGCTAGAGATGGCTCCTACGAGCAGTACTTC. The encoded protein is CSARDGSYEQYF.

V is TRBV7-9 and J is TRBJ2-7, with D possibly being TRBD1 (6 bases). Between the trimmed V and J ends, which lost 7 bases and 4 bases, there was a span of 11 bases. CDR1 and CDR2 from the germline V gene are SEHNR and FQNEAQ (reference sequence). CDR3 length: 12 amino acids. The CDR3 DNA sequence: TGTGCCAGCACCCAAACAGGGTACGAGCAGTACTTC. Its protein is CASTQTGYEQYF.

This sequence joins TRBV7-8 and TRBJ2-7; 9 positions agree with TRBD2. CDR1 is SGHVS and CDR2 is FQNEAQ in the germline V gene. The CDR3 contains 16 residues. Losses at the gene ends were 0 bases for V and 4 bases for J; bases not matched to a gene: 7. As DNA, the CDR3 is TGTGCCAGCAGCTTAGCCGTAGCGGGAGACATATACGAGCAGTACTTC. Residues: CASSLAVAGDIYEQYF.

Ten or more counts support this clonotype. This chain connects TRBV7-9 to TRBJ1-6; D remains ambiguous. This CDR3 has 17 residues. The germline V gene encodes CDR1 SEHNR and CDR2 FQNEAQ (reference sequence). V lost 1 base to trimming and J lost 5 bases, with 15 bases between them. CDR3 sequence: CASSLESARANNSPLHF. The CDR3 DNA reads TGTGCCAGCAGCTTAGAATCGGCACGGGCGAATAATTCACCCCTCCACTTT.

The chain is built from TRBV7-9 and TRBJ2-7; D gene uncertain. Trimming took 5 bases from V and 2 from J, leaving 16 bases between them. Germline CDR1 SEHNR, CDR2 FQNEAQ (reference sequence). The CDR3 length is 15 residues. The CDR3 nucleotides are TGTGCCAGCAGCGACCAAAGACAAGCACCCTACGAGCAGTACTTC. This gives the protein CASSDQRQAPYEQYF.

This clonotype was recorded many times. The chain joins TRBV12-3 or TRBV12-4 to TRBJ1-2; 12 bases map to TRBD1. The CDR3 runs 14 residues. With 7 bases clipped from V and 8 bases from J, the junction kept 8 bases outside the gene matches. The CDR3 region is CASNPGQGAVGYTF. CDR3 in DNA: TGTGCCAGCAACCCGGGACAGGGGGCTGTCGGCTACACCTTC.

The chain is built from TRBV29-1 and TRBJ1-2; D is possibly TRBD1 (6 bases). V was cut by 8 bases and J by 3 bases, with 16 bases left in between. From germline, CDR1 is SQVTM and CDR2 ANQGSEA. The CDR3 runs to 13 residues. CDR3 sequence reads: CSSPRDTHYGYTF. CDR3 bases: TGCAGCTCACCCCGGGACACACACTATGGCTACACCTTC. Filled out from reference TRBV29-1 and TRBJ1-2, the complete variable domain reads SAVISQKPSRDICQRGTSLTIQCQVDSQVTMMFWYRQQPGQSLTLIATANQGSEATYESGFVIDKFPISRPNLTFSTLTVSNMSPEDSSIYLCSSPRDTHYGYTFGSGTRLTVV.

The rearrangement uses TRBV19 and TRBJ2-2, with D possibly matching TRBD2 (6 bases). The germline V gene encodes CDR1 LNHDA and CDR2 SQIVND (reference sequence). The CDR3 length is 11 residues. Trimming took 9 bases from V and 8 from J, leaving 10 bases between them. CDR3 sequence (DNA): TGTGCCAGCCTTGGGGGGGGGGAGCTGTTTTTT. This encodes CASLGGGELFF.

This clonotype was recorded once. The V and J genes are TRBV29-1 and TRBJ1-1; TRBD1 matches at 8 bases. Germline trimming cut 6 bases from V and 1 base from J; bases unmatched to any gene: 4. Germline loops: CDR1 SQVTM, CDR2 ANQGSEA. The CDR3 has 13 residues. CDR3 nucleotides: TGCAGCGTAGAGGGACAGGCGAACACTGAAGCTTTCTTT. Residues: CSVEGQANTEAFF.

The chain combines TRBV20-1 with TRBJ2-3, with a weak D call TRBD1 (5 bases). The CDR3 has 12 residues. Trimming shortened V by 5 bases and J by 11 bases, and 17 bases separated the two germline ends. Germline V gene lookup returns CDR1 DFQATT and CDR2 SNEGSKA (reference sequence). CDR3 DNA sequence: TGCAGTGCTGGGGTACAGACAGCCGGGCAGTATTTT. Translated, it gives CSAGVQTAGQYF.